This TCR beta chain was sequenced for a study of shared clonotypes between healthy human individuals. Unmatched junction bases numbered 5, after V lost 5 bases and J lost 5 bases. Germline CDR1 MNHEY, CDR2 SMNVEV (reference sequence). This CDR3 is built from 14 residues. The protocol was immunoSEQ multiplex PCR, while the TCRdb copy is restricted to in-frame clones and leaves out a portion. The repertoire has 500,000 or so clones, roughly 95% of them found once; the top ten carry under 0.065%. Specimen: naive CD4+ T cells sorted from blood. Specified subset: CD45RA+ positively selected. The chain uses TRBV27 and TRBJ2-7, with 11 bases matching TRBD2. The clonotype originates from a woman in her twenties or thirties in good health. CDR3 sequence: CASSILAGVHEQYF. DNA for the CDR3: TGTGCCAGCAGTATACTAGCGGGAGTACACGAGCAGTACTTC.